The 5 T cell receptor beta chains in this list originate from one sample, sequenced in a study of cytotoxic CD8 clonotypes in ibrutinib-treated CLL (dated by TCRdb to about 2021). Taken with the paper, the label for time point translates to: progressive disease on ibrutinib. The library was obtained by the immunoSEQ multiplex PCR assay. What TCRdb holds here is the immuneACCESS table cut down to in-frame rearrangements. Part of the clones is not present; checked against another copy, under half of the missing clones reflect an unresolved V gene, and the others are unexplained. The table for this sample lists around 25,000 clones; 55% to 70% of them were counted only once. The biggest ten clones account for 51% of the sample. The source was PBMCs, collected at disease progression, from a patient treated with ibrutinib. The receptors were sampled from a human donor with chronic lymphocytic leukemia.

The chain couples TRBV7-8 to TRBJ2-3; 11 bases line up with TRBD1. Germline V gene sequence: CDR1 SGHVS, CDR2 FQNEAQ. The V gene end was trimmed by 7 bases and the J gene end by 1 base; junction bases not matched to a gene: 16. The CDR3 runs to 19 residues. The CDR3 reads CASMLKGTGGVGGTDTQYF. Here the CDR3 DNA reads TGTGCCAGCATGCTTAAGGGGACAGGGGGAGTTGGCGGCACAGATACGCAGTATTTT.

This chain links TRBV20-1 with TRBJ1-1, with D possibly being TRBD1 (5 bases). CDR1 DFQATT and CDR2 SNEGSKA come from the germline V gene (reference sequence). This CDR3 spans 11 amino acids. V was pared by 2 bases and J by 10 bases, with 11 bases between. The chain's CDR3 is CSARQGVGAFF. CDR3 nucleotides: TGCAGTGCTAGACAGGGAGTTGGAGCTTTCTTT.

The J gene is TRBJ2-3, the V gene TRBV4-2, with 8 bases that match TRBD1. This CDR3 has 15 residues. J gave up 5 bases and V 4 bases, and 8 bases lay outside the gene matches. Germline CDR1 and CDR2: LGHNA and YNFKEQ. CDR3 region: CASSRWTGSRDTQYF. CDR3 DNA sequence: TGTGCCAGCAGCCGGTGGACAGGGTCCAGAGATACGCAGTATTTT.

The chain couples TRBV6-5 to TRBJ2-2; the match to TRBD1 covers 10 bases. Germline CDR1 is MNHEY and CDR2 is SVGAGI. The CDR3 consists of 15 residues. V trimming: 2 bases; J trimming: 3 bases; junction bases outside the gene matches: 0. The CDR3 protein is CASSYGTGDTGELFF. The CDR3 region has the DNA TGTGCCAGCAGTTACGGGACAGGGGACACCGGGGAGCTGTTTTTT.

This clone was counted only a few times. V usage is TRBV7-9 and J usage is TRBJ2-1, with a weak D call TRBD1 (6 bases). Germline V lookup: CDR1 SEHNR, CDR2 FQNEAQ (reference sequence). The CDR3 sequence is 15 residues long. V was cut by 5 bases and J by 0 bases, with 11 bases left in between. CDR3 residues: CASSAGQSSYNEQFF. CDR3 nucleotides: TGTGCCAGCAGCGCCGGACAGAGCTCCTACAATGAGCAGTTCTTC. Variable domain in full (rest from reference TRBV7-9 and TRBJ2-1): DTGVSQNPRHKITKRGQNVTFRCDPISEHNRLYWYRQTLGQGPEFLTYFQNEAQLEKSRLLSDRFSAERPKGSFSTLEIQRTEQGDSAMYLCASSAGQSSYNEQFFGPGTRLTVL.